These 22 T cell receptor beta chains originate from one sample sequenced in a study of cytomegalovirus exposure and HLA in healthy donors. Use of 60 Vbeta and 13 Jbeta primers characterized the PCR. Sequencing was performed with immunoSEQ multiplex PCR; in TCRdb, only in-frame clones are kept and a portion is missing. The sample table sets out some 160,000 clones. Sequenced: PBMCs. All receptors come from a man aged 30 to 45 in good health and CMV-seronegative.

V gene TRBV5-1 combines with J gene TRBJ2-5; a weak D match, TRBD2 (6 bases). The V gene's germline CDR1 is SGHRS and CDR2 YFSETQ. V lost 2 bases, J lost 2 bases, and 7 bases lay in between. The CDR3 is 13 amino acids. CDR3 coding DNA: TGCGCCAGCAGCTTAAGCGGGCAAGAGACCCAGTACTTC. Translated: CASSLSGQETQYF.

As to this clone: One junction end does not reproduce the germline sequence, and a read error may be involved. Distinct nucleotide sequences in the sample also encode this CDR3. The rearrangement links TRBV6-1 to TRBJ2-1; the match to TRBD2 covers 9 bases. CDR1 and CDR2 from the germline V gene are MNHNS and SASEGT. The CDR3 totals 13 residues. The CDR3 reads CASSEGLAGEQFF. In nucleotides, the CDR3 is TGCGCCAGCAGTGAGGGACTAGCTGGTGAGCAGTTCTTC.

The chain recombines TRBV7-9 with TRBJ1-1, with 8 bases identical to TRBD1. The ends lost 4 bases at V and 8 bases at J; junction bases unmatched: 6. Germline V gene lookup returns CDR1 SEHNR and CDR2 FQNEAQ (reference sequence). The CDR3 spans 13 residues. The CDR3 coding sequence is TGTGCCAGCAGCTCGACAGGGGTAGTGGAAGCTTTCTTT. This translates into CASSSTGVVEAFF.

CDR3 region: CASSILSAGGPDETQYF. CDR3 nucleotide sequence: TGTGCCAGTAGTATCTTATCCGCCGGAGGGCCGGATGAGACCCAGTACTTC. This chain connects TRBV19 to TRBJ2-5; a weak D match, TRBD2 (6 bases). V was trimmed by 3 bases and J by 5 bases, leaving 22 bases between them. The CDR3 contains 17 residues. CDR1 is LNHDA, CDR2 SQIVND, per germline (reference sequence).

The CDR3 coding sequence is TGTGCCAGCAGTGAAGCGGCAGGGTCTTATGGCTACACCTTC. Its protein is CASSEAAGSYGYTF. The J gene is TRBJ1-2, the V gene TRBV2; D may be TRBD1 (5 bases). V lost 0 bases, J lost 5 bases, and 10 bases lay in between. The CDR3 has 14 residues. Germline V lookup: CDR1 SNHLY, CDR2 FYNNEI.

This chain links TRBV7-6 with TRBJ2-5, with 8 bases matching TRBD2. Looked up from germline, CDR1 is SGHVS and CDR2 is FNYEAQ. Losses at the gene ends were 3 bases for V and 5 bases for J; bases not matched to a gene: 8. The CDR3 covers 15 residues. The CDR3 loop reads CASSFLAGPQETQYF. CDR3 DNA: TGTGCCAGCAGCTTCTTAGCGGGGCCTCAGGAGACCCAGTACTTC. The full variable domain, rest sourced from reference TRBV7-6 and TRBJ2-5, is GAGVSQSPRYKVTKRGQDVALRCDPISGHVSLYWYRQALGQGPEFLTYFNYEAQQDKSGLPNDRFSAERPEGSISTLTIQRTEQRDSAMYRCASSFLAGPQETQYFGPGTRLLVL.

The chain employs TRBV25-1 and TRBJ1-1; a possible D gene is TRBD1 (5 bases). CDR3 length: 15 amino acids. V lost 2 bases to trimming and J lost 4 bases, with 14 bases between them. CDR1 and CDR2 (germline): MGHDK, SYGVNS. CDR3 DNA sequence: TGTGCCAGCAGTGAAGCGGGACGGGAGTTCACTGAAGCTTTCTTT. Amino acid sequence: CASSEAGREFTEAFF.

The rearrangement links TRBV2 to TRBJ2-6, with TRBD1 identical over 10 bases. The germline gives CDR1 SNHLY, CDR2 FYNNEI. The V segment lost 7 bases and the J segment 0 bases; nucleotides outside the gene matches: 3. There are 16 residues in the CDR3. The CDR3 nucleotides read TGTGCCAGCACGGACAGGGGGTACTCTGGGGCCAACGTCCTGACTTTC. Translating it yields CASTDRGYSGANVLTF.

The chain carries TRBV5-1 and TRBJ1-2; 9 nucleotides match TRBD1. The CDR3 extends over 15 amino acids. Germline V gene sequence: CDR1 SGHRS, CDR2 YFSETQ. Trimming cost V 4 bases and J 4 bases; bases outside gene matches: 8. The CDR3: CASSPGTGNSYGYTF. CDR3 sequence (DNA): TGCGCCAGCAGCCCGGGGACAGGGAATAGCTATGGCTACACCTTC.

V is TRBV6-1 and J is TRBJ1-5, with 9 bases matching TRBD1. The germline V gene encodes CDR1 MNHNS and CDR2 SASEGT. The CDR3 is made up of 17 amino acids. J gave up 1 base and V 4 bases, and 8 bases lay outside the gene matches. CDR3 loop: CASSAWTGVGSNQPQHF. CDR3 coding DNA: TGTGCCAGCAGTGCTTGGACAGGGGTAGGGAGCAATCAGCCCCAGCATTTT.

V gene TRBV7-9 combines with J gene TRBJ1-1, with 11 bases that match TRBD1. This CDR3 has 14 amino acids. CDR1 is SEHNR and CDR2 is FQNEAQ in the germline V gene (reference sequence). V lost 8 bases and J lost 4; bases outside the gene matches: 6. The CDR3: CASFRTGGGTEAFF. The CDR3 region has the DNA TGTGCCAGCTTCCGGACAGGGGGCGGCACTGAAGCTTTCTTT.

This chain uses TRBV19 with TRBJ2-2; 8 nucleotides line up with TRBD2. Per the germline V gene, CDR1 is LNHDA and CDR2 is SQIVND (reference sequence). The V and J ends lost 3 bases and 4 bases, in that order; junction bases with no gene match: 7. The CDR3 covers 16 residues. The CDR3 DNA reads TGTGCCAGTAGTATGGGAGCGGGAGCGAGCACCGGGGAGCTGTTTTTT. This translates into CASSMGAGASTGELFF.

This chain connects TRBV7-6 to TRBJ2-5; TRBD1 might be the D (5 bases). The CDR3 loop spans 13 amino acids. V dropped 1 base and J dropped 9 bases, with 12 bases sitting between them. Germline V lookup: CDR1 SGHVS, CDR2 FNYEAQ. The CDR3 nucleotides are TGTGCCAGCAGCTTAGACAGGCAACCGGCCCAGTACTTC. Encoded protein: CASSLDRQPAQYF.

CDR3 coding DNA: TGTGCCAGTATGCGGGGGGTATCCTACGAGCAGTACTTC. This gives the protein CASMRGVSYEQYF. The chain employs TRBV18 and TRBJ2-7, with 8 bases that match TRBD2. CDR3 length: 13 residues. The germline V gene has CDR1 KGHSH and CDR2 LQKENI. V was pared by 9 bases and J by 1 base, with 5 bases of the junction left unmatched. The full variable domain, completed using reference TRBV18 and TRBJ2-7, is NAGVMQNPRHLVRRRGQEARLRCSPMKGHSHVYWYRQLPEEGLKFMVYLQKENIIDESGMPKERFSAEFPKEGPSILRIQQVVRGDSAAYFCASMRGVSYEQYFGPGTRLTVT.

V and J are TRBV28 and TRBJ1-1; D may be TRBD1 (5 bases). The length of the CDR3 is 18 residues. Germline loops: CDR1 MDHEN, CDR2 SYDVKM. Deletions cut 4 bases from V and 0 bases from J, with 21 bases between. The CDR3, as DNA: TGTGCCAGCAGTTCCACAGGAACCCCCTTTAACATGAACACTGAAGCTTTCTTT. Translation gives CASSSTGTPFNMNTEAFF.

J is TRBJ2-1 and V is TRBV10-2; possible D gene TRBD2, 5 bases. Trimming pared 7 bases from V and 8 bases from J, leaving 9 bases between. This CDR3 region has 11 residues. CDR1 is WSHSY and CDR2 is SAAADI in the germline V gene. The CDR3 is CASIGGDEQFF. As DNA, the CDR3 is TGCGCCAGCATCGGAGGCGATGAGCAGTTCTTC.

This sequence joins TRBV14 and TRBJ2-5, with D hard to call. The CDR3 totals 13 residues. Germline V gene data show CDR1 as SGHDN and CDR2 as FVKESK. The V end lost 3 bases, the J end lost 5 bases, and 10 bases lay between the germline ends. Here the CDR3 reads CASSQFNRETQYF. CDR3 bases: TGTGCCAGCAGCCAGTTCAACCGGGAGACCCAGTACTTC.

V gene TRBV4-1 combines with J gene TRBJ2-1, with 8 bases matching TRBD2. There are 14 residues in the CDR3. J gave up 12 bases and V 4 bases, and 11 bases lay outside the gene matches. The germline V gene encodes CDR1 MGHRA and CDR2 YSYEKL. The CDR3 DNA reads TGCGCCAGCAGCCGACAAGCGGGGGACGAAGGGCAGTTCTTC. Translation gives CASSRQAGDEGQFF.

CDR3 loop: CSAEGVRASGHQETQYF. CDR3 coding DNA: TGCAGCGCAGAAGGTGTGAGGGCTAGCGGGCACCAAGAGACCCAGTACTTC. This rearrangement joins TRBV29-1 to TRBJ2-5, with 8 bases matching TRBD2. The trim removed 7 bases at V and 0 bases at J, leaving 16 bases unmatched. There are 17 residues in the CDR3. Germline CDR1 SQVTM, CDR2 ANQGSEA.

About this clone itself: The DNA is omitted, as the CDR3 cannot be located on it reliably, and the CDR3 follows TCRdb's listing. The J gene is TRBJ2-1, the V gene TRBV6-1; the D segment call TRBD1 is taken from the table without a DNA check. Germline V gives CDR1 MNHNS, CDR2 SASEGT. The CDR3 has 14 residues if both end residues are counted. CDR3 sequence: CASSDWGGGTGLIF.

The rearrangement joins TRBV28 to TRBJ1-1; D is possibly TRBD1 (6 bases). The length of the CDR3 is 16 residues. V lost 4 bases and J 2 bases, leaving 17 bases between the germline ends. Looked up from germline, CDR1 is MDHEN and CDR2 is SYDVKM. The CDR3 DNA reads TGTGCCAGCAGTTATCAATTGTGGGGGCCTAACACTGAAGCTTTCTTT. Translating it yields CASSYQLWGPNTEAFF.

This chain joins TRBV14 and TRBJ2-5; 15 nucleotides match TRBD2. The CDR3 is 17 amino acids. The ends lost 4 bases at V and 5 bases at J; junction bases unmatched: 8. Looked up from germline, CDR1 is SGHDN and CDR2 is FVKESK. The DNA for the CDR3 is TGTGCCAGCAGCCCGTATTCCGGGACTAGCGGGAGGGAGACCCAGTACTTC. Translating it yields CASSPYSGTSGRETQYF.